The source of this T cell receptor (beta chain) is a study of beta chain features in type 1 diabetes. CD45RO/CCR7/CD25/CD127/CD95/CD27 sorting isolated CD4+ naive, central memory, regulatory and stem cell-like memory cells. On this clone itself: Its antigen is unidentified.

Notes on the study in general: High-TCR-expressing cells could be over-represented by cDNA sequencing. Naive, central memory and Treg TCRB repertoires appeared more alike in patients than in healthy donors. More deletions and fewer insertions at VDJ junctions were seen in type 1 diabetes patients.

Expressed TCRB transcripts were sequenced after all isolated RNA was converted to cDNA. TCRdb's copy holds only in-frame clones and misses some; the assay was immunoSEQ multiplex PCR. The sample holds hundreds of thousands of clones, 15% to 18% seen once. The V gene lost 7 bases and the J gene lost 10 bases, with 11 bases spanning the gap. CDR1 and CDR2 from the germline V gene are MNHNY and SVGAGI (reference sequence). The CDR3 totals 11 residues. This clonotype originated in a man between 18 and 35 years old in good health. Sequenced: naive CD4+ T cells from blood. The chain carries TRBV6-6 and TRBJ2-1; D is undetermined. This chain's CDR3 is CASTDQDEQFF. In DNA form, the CDR3 reads TGTGCCAGCACCGACCAAGACGAGCAGTTCTTC.